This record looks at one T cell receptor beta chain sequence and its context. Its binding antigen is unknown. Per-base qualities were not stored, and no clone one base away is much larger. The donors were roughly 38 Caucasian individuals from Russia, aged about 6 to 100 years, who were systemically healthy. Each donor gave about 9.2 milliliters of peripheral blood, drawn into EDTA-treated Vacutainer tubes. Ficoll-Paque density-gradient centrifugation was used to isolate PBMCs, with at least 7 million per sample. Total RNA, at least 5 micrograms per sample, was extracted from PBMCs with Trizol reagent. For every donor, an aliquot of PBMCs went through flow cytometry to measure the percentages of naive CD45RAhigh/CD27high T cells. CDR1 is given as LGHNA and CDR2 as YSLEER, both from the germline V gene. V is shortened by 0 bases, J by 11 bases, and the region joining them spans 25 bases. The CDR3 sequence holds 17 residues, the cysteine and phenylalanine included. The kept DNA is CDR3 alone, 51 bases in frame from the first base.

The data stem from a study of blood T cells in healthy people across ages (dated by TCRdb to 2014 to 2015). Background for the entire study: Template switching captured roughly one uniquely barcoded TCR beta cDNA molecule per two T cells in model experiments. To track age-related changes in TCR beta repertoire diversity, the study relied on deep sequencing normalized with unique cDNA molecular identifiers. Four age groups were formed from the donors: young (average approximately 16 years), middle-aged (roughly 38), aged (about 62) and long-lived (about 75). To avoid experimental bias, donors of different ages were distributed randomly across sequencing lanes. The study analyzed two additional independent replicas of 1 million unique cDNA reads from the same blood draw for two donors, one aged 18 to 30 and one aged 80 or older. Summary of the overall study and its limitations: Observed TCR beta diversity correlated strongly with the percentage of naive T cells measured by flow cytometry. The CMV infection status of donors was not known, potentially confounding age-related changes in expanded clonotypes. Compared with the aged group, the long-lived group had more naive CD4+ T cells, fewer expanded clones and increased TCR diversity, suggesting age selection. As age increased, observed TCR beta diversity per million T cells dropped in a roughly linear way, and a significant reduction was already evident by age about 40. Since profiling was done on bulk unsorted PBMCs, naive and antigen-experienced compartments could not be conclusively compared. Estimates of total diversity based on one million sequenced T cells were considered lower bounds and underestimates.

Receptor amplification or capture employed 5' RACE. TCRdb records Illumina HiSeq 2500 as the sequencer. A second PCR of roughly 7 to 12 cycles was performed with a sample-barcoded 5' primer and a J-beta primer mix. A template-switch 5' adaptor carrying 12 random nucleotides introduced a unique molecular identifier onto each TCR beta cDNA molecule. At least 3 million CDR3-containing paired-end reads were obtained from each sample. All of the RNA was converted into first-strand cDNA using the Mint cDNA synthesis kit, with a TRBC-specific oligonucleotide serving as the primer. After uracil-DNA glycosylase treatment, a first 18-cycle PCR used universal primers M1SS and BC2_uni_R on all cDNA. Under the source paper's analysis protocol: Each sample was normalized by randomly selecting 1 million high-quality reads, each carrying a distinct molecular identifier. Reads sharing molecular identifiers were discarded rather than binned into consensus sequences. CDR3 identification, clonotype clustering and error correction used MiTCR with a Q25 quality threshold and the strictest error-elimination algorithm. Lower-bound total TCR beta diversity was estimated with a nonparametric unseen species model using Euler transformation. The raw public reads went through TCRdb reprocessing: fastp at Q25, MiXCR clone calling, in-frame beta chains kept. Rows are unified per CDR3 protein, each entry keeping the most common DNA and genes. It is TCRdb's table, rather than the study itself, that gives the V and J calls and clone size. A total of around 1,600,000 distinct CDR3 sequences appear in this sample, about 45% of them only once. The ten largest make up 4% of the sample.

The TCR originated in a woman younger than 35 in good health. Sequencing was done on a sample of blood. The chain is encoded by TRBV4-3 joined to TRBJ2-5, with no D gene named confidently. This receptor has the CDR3 CASSQEATPNSWNEQYF. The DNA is TGCGCCAGCAGCCAAGAGGCAACCCCGAACTCTTGGAATGAGCAGTACTTC.